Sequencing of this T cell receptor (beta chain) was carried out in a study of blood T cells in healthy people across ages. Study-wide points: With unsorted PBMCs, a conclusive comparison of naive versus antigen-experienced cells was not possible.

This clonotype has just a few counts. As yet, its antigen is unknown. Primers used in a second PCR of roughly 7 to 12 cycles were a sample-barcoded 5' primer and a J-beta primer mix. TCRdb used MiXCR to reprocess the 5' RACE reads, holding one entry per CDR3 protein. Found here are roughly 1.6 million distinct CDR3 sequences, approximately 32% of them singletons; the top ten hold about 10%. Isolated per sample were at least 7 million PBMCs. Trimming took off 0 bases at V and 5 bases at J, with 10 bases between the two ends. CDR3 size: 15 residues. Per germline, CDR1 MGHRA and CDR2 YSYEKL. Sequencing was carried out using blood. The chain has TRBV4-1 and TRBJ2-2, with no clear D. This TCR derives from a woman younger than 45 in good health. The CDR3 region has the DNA TGCGCCAGCAGCCAAGATGGGGTCGGAACCGGGGAGCTGTTTTTT. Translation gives CASSQDGVGTGELFF.